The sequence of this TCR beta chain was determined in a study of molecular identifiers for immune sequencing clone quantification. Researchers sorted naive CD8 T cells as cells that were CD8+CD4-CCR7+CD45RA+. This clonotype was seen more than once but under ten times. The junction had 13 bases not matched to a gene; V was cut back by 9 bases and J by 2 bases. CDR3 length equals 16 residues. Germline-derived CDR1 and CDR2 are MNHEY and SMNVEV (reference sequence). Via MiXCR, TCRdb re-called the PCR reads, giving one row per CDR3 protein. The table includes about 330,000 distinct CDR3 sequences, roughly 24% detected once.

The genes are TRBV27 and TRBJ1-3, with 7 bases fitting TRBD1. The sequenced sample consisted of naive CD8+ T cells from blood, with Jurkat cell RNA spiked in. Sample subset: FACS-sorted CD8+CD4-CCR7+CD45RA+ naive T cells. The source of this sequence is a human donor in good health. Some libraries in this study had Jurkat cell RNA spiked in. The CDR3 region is CASMGGKGTAGNTIYF. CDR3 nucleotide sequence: TGTGCCAGTATGGGGGGTAAAGGGACAGCTGGAAACACCATATATTTT.